This entry lists 3 T cell receptor beta chains sequenced from one sample in a study of blood T cell repertoires in COVID-19. Only in-frame clones appear in the TCRdb table, and some are missing; sequencing was by immunoSEQ multiplex PCR. The table lists approximately 250,000 clones, about 91% of them singletons. Material: PBMCs or T cells enriched from blood (not recorded which). These receptors were obtained from a man aged 40-49 years who had been exposed to COVID-19.

The chain combines TRBV28 with TRBJ2-5, with D perhaps matching TRBD1 (5 bases). V lost 2 bases to trimming and J lost 1 base, with 11 bases between them. CDR3 length: 15 residues. Looked up from germline, CDR1 is MDHEN and CDR2 is SYDVKM. CDR3 residues: CASSLRQRSQETQYF. The CDR3 nucleotides read TGTGCCAGCAGTTTAAGACAGCGCTCCCAAGAGACCCAGTACTTC.

The V gene is TRBV7-9, the J gene TRBJ2-1; D gene unclear. The V end lost 3 bases, the J end lost 4 bases, and 7 bases lay between the germline ends. This CDR3 region has 13 residues. In germline, CDR1 is SEHNR, CDR2 FQNEAQ (reference sequence). CDR3 loop: CASSFNFYNEQFF. CDR3 DNA sequence: TGTGCCAGCAGCTTTAACTTTTACAATGAGCAGTTCTTC.

The rearrangement uses TRBV18 and TRBJ1-1; D call uncertain. This CDR3 region has 13 residues. Per germline, CDR1 KGHSH and CDR2 LQKENI. The germline V and J ends were trimmed by 6 bases and 1 base, with 9 bases remaining between them. CDR3 nucleotides: TGTGCCAGCTCCCTGAAACAGAACACTGAAGCTTTCTTT. It yields the protein CASSLKQNTEAFF.